Listed below are T cell receptor beta chains from one sample, sequenced in a study of a mutant IDH1 vaccine in newly diagnosed glioma. The antigens for these receptors are not known. Method: immunoSEQ multiplex PCR; TCRdb's copy keeps in-frame clones and lacks some. The profile shows approximately 82,000 clones, 85% of them singletons. Sample: PBMCs, taken from a glioma patient whose treatment included an IDH1 peptide vaccine. These TCRs come from a man aged 30 to 45 with glioma. Some clones in this sample may be carry-over from other donors' samples. CDR3s include the opening cysteine and the closing phenylalanine or tryptophan. A D gene is named only where the DNA matches it firmly. Size values are once, few and many counts, or a class for expanded clones, and some rows have none.

d_call	v_call	cdr3_length	j_call	clone_size	cdr3_nt	cdr3_aa
TRBD1	TRBV19	21	TRBJ1-2	-	TGTGCCAGTAGTATAGTGGTTAAATCCCTCGGACAGGGGATTGCAACTTCTGGCTACACCTTC	CASSIVVKSLGQGIATSGYTF
-	TRBV5-6	12	TRBJ2-2	-	TGTGCCAGCAGCTTGTATGCCGGGGAGCTGTTTTTT	CASSLYAGELFF
-	TRBV7-9	14	TRBJ1-1	-	TGTGCCAGCAGCTTTGGAGGTGGGGGGACTGAAGCTTTCTTT	CASSFGGGGTEAFF
-	TRBV5-5	14	TRBJ2-7	-	TGTGCCAGCAGCTTGGCGAGCGCCTCCTACGAGCAGTACTTC	CASSLASASYEQYF
-	TRBV9	13	TRBJ2-7	-	TGTGCCAGCAGCGAGGGGGACACCTACGAGCAGTACTTC	CASSEGDTYEQYF
-	TRBV30	13	TRBJ1-5	once	TGTGCCTGGAGTGAGGGGAAGGATCAGCCCCAGCATTTT	CAWSEGKDQPQHF
-	TRBV27	13	TRBJ2-7	-	TGTGCCAGCAGTACCCAAAGTGACGACGAGCAGTACTTC	CASSTQSDDEQYF
-	TRBV7-9	14	TRBJ1-1	-	TGTGCCAGCAGCCCTATAGATTTTCGCACTGAAGCTTTCTTT	CASSPIDFRTEAFF
TRBD1	TRBV4-3	17	TRBJ2-3	-	TGCGCCAGCAGCCGGGGGGACAGGGTCTCATTCGGGGATACGCAGTATTTT	CASSRGDRVSFGDTQYF
TRBD2	TRBV18	16	TRBJ2-1	-	TGTGCCAGCTCACCGGTAGCGGGAGAATTGAGGAATGAGCAGTTCTTC	CASSPVAGELRNEQFF